The rows below give T cell receptor beta chains drawn from one sample of a study of T cell responses to AZD1222 COVID-19 vaccine. Produced via immunoSEQ multiplex PCR; TCRdb's table is partial and in-frame only. The sample includes about 88,000 clones, 89% of them seen just once. The sample was peripheral blood, taken on day 0 of AZD1222 vaccination. Receptor source: an adult in good health. Both conserved end residues are trimmed from each CDR3. Each record gives: CDR3 protein, D gene, J gene, V gene. A D gene is named only where the DNA matches it firmly.

CDR3aa: ASSQHLPGQVYGDTIY; d_gene: TRBD1; j_gene: TRBJ1-3; v_gene: TRBV4-2
CDR3aa: ASSQDPGRASYNEQF; d_gene: TRBD2; j_gene: TRBJ2-1; v_gene: TRBV3-1/TRBV3-2
CDR3aa: ASSDSLRQGDEKLF; d_gene: TRBD1; j_gene: TRBJ1-4; v_gene: TRBV25-1
CDR3aa: ASSQPGLAGSYEQY; d_gene: TRBD2; j_gene: TRBJ2-7; v_gene: TRBV3-1/TRBV3-2
CDR3aa: ASSLRPGGYT; d_gene: .; j_gene: TRBJ1-2; v_gene: TRBV11-2
CDR3aa: AIRPPGLATGNTIY; d_gene: .; j_gene: TRBJ1-3; v_gene: TRBV10-3
CDR3aa: ASSFGQGASPLH; d_gene: TRBD1; j_gene: TRBJ1-6; v_gene: TRBV7-2
CDR3aa: AWTTGGYSEAF; d_gene: TRBD1; j_gene: TRBJ1-1; v_gene: TRBV30
CDR3aa: ASSQVGREQF; d_gene: .; j_gene: TRBJ2-1; v_gene: TRBV7-3
CDR3aa: ASSLGLRDEQF; d_gene: .; j_gene: TRBJ2-1; v_gene: TRBV13
CDR3aa: ASSPWDSNFEGYT; d_gene: .; j_gene: TRBJ1-2; v_gene: TRBV7-3
CDR3aa: ASSEARLTRGEQF; d_gene: .; j_gene: TRBJ2-1; v_gene: TRBV2
CDR3aa: ARSLGPEAF; d_gene: .; j_gene: TRBJ1-1; v_gene: TRBV5-3
CDR3aa: ASSLGSQGYEQY; d_gene: .; j_gene: TRBJ2-7; v_gene: TRBV5-1
CDR3aa: ASSDTGKTEAF; d_gene: .; j_gene: TRBJ1-1; v_gene: TRBV19
CDR3aa: ASSLGTAYNEKLF; d_gene: .; j_gene: TRBJ1-4; v_gene: TRBV5-6
CDR3aa: ASSFAQGYYGYT; d_gene: .; j_gene: TRBJ1-2; v_gene: TRBV6-5
CDR3aa: ASSPGGFGYGYT; d_gene: .; j_gene: TRBJ1-2; v_gene: TRBV19
CDR3aa: AISESWSLYGYT; d_gene: .; j_gene: TRBJ1-2; v_gene: TRBV10-3
CDR3aa: ASSLGPSADTQY; d_gene: .; j_gene: TRBJ2-3; v_gene: TRBV11-2
CDR3aa: ASSIGPNKYTEAF; d_gene: .; j_gene: TRBJ1-1; v_gene: TRBV19
CDR3aa: ASSERVAESYEQY; d_gene: .; j_gene: TRBJ2-7; v_gene: TRBV6-1